A selection of T cell receptor beta chains follows, all from one sample in a study of CD8+ T cells in alopecia areata. Sequenced by immunoSEQ multiplex PCR; TCRdb stores in-frame clones only, minus some. The data contain about 180,000 clones, 51% of them seen just once; the ten biggest clones take up about a tenth. Sequencing used CD8+ T cells sorted from blood, obtained between weeks 51 and 54, from a patient treated with tofacitinib. The receptor source for this set is a human donor with alopecia areata. CDR3s include the opening cysteine and the closing phenylalanine or tryptophan. The D gene is left open where the match is weak. Where a row states a size, it is once, few, many or the class of an expanded clone; other rows omit it.

TRBJ2-3 | few | NA | TRBV23-1 | TGCGCCAGCACCCCCAAGACCCACAGGCGCACAGATACGCAGTATTTT | CASTPKTHRRTDTQYF
TRBJ1-1 | NA | NA | TRBV7-8 | TGTGCCAGCAGCCCTACCTACGTCTTGGACACTGAAGCTTTCTTT | CASSPTYVLDTEAFF
TRBJ2-3 | NA | NA | TRBV27 | TGTGCCAGCAGTTTAGTCAACACAGATACGCAGTATTTT | CASSLVNTDTQYF
TRBJ2-5 | NA | NA | TRBV20-1 | TGCAGTGCTACGTTCCAAGAGACCCAGTACTTC | CSATFQETQYF
TRBJ2-7 | NA | NA | TRBV29-1 | TGCAGCGTTGTTTACAGGATCTCCTACGAGCAGTACTTC | CSVVYRISYEQYF
TRBJ1-1 | NA | TRBD1 | TRBV5-4 | TGTGCCAGCAGCCTTGGGGACAGGGAAGGAACTGAAGCTTTCTTT | CASSLGDREGTEAFF
TRBJ2-7 | NA | TRBD1 | TRBV6-1 | TGTGCCAGCAGGTTCACAGGGGAATACGAGCAGTACTTC | CASRFTGEYEQYF
TRBJ1-6 | NA | TRBD1 | TRBV4-3 | TGCGCCAGCAGCCAAGGCTCAGGGGGGATTTCACCCCTCCACTTT | CASSQGSGGISPLHF
TRBJ2-3 | NA | TRBD2 | TRBV30 | TGTGCCTTATACACTAGCGGGAGCACAGATACGCAGTATTTT | CALYTSGSTDTQYF
TRBJ1-1 | NA | NA | TRBV6-5 | TGTGCCAGCAGTTACTCGGCTTCGAATGAAGCTTTCTTT | CASSYSASNEAFF
TRBJ2-7 | few | TRBD1 | TRBV13 | TGTGCCAGCTTGAGTACCGGACAGGAGTCCTACGAGCAGTACTTC | CASLSTGQESYEQYF
TRBJ2-7 | NA | NA | TRBV6-1 | TGTGCCAGCAGTGGACATTCGAGGGACGAGCAGTACTTC | CASSGHSRDEQYF
TRBJ2-7 | NA | TRBD2 | TRBV27 | TGTGCCAGCAGTTCGGGACTACCCTACGAGCAGTACTTC | CASSSGLPYEQYF
TRBJ2-1 | NA | NA | TRBV27 | TGTGCCAGCAGGCCGAGGGAGAGCTCCTACAATGAGCAGTTCTTC | CASRPRESSYNEQFF
TRBJ2-5 | few | NA | TRBV25-1 | TGTGCCAGCAGTGTGGCGGGACAAGAGACCCAGTACTTC | CASSVAGQETQYF
TRBJ2-7 | NA | NA | TRBV27 | TGTGCCAGCAGTTTCGGTCGAGGGTACGAGCAGTACTTC | CASSFGRGYEQYF
TRBJ2-7 | NA | NA | TRBV13 | TGTGCCAGCAGCTTGGGGCCAAACGGGGACGAGCAGTACTTC | CASSLGPNGDEQYF
TRBJ1-2 | few | TRBD1 | TRBV27 | TGTGCCAGCAGTTCCACAGGGGGTGGCTATGGCTACACCTTC | CASSSTGGGYGYTF
TRBJ1-5 | few | TRBD1 | TRBV5-1 | TGCGCCAGCAGCCCTGGGACAGATCAGCCCCAGCATTTT | CASSPGTDQPQHF
TRBJ1-2 | once | NA | TRBV5-6 | TGTGCCAGCAGCTTGGCCGACTTGGGTGGCTACACCTTC | CASSLADLGGYTF
TRBJ1-6 | NA | TRBD1 | TRBV5-1 | TGCGCCAGCAGCTTCGACCGACAGGGTGGGGATTCACCCCTCCACTTT | CASSFDRQGGDSPLHF
TRBJ1-6 | NA | NA | TRBV11-1 | TGTGCCAGCAGCTCCATGGGGGCAGGGACGGCTTCACCCCTCCACTTT | CASSSMGAGTASPLHF
TRBJ2-1 | NA | TRBD1 | TRBV9 | TGTGCCAGCAGCGTAGGGGACAGGTACAGCTCCTACAATGAGCAGTTCTTC | CASSVGDRYSSYNEQFF
TRBJ1-2 | NA | TRBD1 | TRBV7-9 | TGTGCCAGCAGCCCCATGATACGGGGACAGGGCTATGGCTACACCTTC | CASSPMIRGQGYGYTF
TRBJ1-2 | NA | NA | TRBV4-1 | TGCGCCAGCAGCCAACCAGGGCTTTTGGACTATGGCTACACCTTC | CASSQPGLLDYGYTF
TRBJ1-6 | few | TRBD1 | TRBV6-5 | TGTGCCAGCAGTTCCCGACAGGGCTCCTATAATTCACCCCTCCACTTT | CASSSRQGSYNSPLHF
TRBJ2-7 | NA | NA | TRBV5-1 | TGCGCCAGCAGCGGCGGGACAGCTTCCTACGAGCAGTACTTC | CASSGGTASYEQYF
TRBJ2-7 | NA | NA | TRBV30 | TGTGCCTGGGGACCCGGACAATCCTACGAGCAGTACTTC | CAWGPGQSYEQYF
TRBJ2-7 | few | NA | TRBV30 | TGTGCCCTCGGAGGTCGGGTCCGCTACGAGCAGTACTTC | CALGGRVRYEQYF
TRBJ2-1 | NA | TRBD2 | TRBV7-3 | TGTGCCAGCAGCCCTCTGGGGGGGTCCTACAATGAGCAGTTCTTC | CASSPLGGSYNEQFF
TRBJ1-5 | few | NA | TRBV6-5 | TGTGCCAGCAGTTATAGGGATAATCAGCCCCAGCATTTT | CASSYRDNQPQHF
TRBJ2-3 | NA | TRBD1 | TRBV4-1 | TGCGCCAGCAGCCAAAGAGGGACAGAGAAGCAGTATTTT | CASSQRGTEKQYF
TRBJ1-1 | NA | NA | TRBV9 | TGTGCCAGCAGCGACGGAGTCCTTGGCAACACTGAAGCTTTCTTT | CASSDGVLGNTEAFF
TRBJ2-1 | NA | NA | TRBV7-9 | TGTGCCAGCGCGGGTCCGTACAATGAGCAGTTCTTC | CASAGPYNEQFF
TRBJ2-1 | NA | NA | TRBV5-6 | TGTGCCAGCAGACAGAACGCCGATAACAATGAGCAGTTCTTC | CASRQNADNNEQFF
TRBJ2-7 | NA | NA | TRBV5-4 | TGTGCCAGCAGCCTTGACAGAGGGGAGCAGTACTTC | CASSLDRGEQYF
TRBJ2-1 | NA | NA | TRBV14 | TGTGCCAGCAGCCAATTCCCGAGCTCCTACAATGAGCAGTTCTTC | CASSQFPSSYNEQFF
TRBJ1-2 | NA | NA | TRBV9 | TGTGCCAGCAGCGTAGAGGCGGGGTACGGCTACACCTTC | CASSVEAGYGYTF
TRBJ1-1 | NA | NA | TRBV7-9 | TGTGCCAGCAGCTTAAAGTCGGGGCGAGAGGCTGAAGCTTTCTTT | CASSLKSGREAEAFF
TRBJ1-4 | many | NA | TRBV6-1 | TGTGCCGCAGGGGTCGAAAAACTGTTTTTT | CAAGVEKLFF
TRBJ2-2 | few | NA | TRBV18 | TGTGCCAGCTCACAGGACGACCCGAGGGAGCTGTTTTTT | CASSQDDPRELFF
TRBJ2-7 | NA | TRBD1 | TRBV11-2 | TGTGCCAGCAGCTTGGAGACAGGGCGCGAGCAGTACTTC | CASSLETGREQYF
TRBJ2-2 | NA | TRBD2 | TRBV7-9 | TGTGCCAGCAGCGAGGCGGGGGAGCCCAACACCGGGGAGCTGTTTTTT | CASSEAGEPNTGELFF
TRBJ2-7 | NA | TRBD2 | TRBV27 | TGTGCCAGCAGTTTGTTAGCGGGGGGCTCCGAGCAGTACTTC | CASSLLAGGSEQYF
TRBJ1-1 | NA | NA | TRBV9 | TGTGCCAGCAGCGGACTTGGCGCCAGGGCTGAAGCTTTCTTT | CASSGLGARAEAFF
TRBJ1-1 | few | NA | TRBV29-1 | TGCAGCGTTGAAGTCACAGGGATCCGGGCTGAAGCTTTCTTT | CSVEVTGIRAEAFF